This T cell receptor (beta chain) was recorded in a study of cytomegalovirus exposure and HLA in healthy donors. Study details: HLA-typed donors were the source of approximately 88 million unique TCRs, which an early data release held.

The length of the CDR3 is 18 residues. Trimming took 0 bases from V and 5 from J; bases not matched to a gene: 8. The germline V gene encodes CDR1 SGDLS and CDR2 YYNGEE. Study-wide results and caveats: In a later analysis, TCR beta V- and J-gene trimming showed a link to a missense DCLRE1C variant. Within an earlier analysis, most TCR beta V segments proved productive either about 90% or about 30% of the time. Most subjects had HLA-A and HLA-B alleles reportedly predicted accurately by TCR beta sequences.

It was with 60 Vbeta and 13 Jbeta primers that the PCR ran. Profiling relied on immunoSEQ multiplex PCR, and the TCRdb table lists in-frame clones only, not all of them. The ten top clones account for about 3.5%, within a sample of 120,000 or so clones. On this clone itself: The antigen is undetermined.

The specimen was PBMCs. This chain connects TRBV9 to TRBJ2-5; the match to TRBD2 covers 15 bases. The receptor comes from a man in his late teens or twenties in good health and CMV-seronegative. This chain's CDR3 is CASSVAPGLAGGQETQYF. The CDR3 coding sequence is TGTGCCAGCAGCGTAGCCCCCGGACTAGCGGGGGGGCAGGAGACCCAGTACTTC.